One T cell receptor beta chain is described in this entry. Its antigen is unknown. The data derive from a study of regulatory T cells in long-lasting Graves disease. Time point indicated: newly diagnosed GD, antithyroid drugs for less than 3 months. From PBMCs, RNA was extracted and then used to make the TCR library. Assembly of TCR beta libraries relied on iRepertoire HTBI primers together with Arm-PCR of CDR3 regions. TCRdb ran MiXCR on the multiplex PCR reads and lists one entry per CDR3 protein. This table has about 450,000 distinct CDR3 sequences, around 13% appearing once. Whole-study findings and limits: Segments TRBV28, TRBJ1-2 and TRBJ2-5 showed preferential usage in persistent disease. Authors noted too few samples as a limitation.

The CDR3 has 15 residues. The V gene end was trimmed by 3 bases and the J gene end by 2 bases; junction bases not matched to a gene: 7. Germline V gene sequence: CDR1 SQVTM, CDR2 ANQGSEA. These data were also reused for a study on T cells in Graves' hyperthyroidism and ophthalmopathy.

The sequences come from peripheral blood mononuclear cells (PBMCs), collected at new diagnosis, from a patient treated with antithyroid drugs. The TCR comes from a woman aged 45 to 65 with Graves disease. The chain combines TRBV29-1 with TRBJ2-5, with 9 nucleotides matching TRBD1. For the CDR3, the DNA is TGCAGCGTTGATGGACAGGGGATTGGGCAAGAGACCCAGTACTTC. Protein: CSVDGQGIGQETQYF.